The 9 T cell receptor beta chains given below trace back to one sample, sequenced in a study of T cells in Graves' hyperthyroidism and ophthalmopathy. Authors of the study amplified TCR beta CDR3 regions from RNA transcripts. TCR CDR3 regions were first amplified by RT-PCR with HTBI primers. TCRdb fed the multiplex PCR reads into MiXCR, producing one record per CDR3 protein. Of about 480,000 distinct CDR3 sequences listed, 14% were seen once; the top ten hold over 15%. The specimen was blood. The receptor set was obtained from a woman between 18 and 29 years old with Graves' hyperthyroidism.

This clonotype was seen more than once but under ten times. The chain links TRBV29-1 to TRBJ1-3; D possibly corresponds to TRBD1 (6 bases). CDR3 size: 14 residues. Germline CDR1 SQVTM, CDR2 ANQGSEA. V was trimmed by 7 bases and J by 2 bases, leaving 15 bases between them. CDR3 coding DNA: TGCAGCGCCGGACCGGGACAAGCTGGAAACACCATATATTTT. Its protein product is CSAGPGQAGNTIYF. The full variable domain, its missing parts supplied by reference TRBV29-1 and TRBJ1-3, is SAVISQKPSRDICQRGTSLTIQCQVDSQVTMMFWYRQQPGQSLTLIATANQGSEATYESGFVIDKFPISRPNLTFSTLTVSNMSPEDSSIYLCSAGPGQAGNTIYFGEGSWLTVV.

Many counts were recorded for this clonotype. The chain has TRBV7-9 and TRBJ2-3; TRBD2 aligns across 16 bases. The ends lost 5 bases at V and 2 bases at J; junction bases unmatched: 7. Germline lookup yields CDR1 SEHNR and CDR2 FQNEAQ (reference sequence). The CDR3 extends over 18 amino acids. CDR3 sequence (DNA): TGTGCCAGCAGCACGGGACTAGCGGGAGGGCCCTTCACAGATACGCAGTATTTT. Translating it yields CASSTGLAGGPFTDTQYF.

This clonotype was detected ten times or more. V and J are TRBV7-9 and TRBJ1-3; possibly TRBD1 for D (5 bases). The germline V gene encodes CDR1 SEHNR and CDR2 FQNEAQ (reference sequence). The CDR3 has 16 residues. The V gene lost 5 bases and the J gene lost 2 bases, with 16 bases spanning the gap. This chain's CDR3 is CASSPSLGATGNTIYF. The CDR3 bases are TGTGCCAGCAGCCCTAGTTTAGGGGCAACTGGAAACACCATATATTTT. Variable domain in full (rest from reference TRBV7-9 and TRBJ1-3): DTGVSQNPRHKITKRGQNVTFRCDPISEHNRLYWYRQTLGQGPEFLTYFQNEAQLEKSRLLSDRFSAERPKGSFSTLEIQRTEQGDSAMYLCASSPSLGATGNTIYFGEGSWLTVV.

The rearrangement joins TRBV12-3 or TRBV12-4 to TRBJ2-1; D is uncertain. The CDR3 consists of 11 residues. The V end lost 2 bases, the J end lost 10 bases, and 6 bases lay between the germline ends. The CDR3, as DNA: TGTGCCAGCAGTTTACTCTGGGAGCAGTTCTTC. Translation gives CASSLLWEQFF.

The chain carries TRBV7-6 and TRBJ2-5, with D possibly being TRBD1 (6 bases). Germline loops: CDR1 SGHVS, CDR2 FNYEAQ. Trimming cost V 4 bases and J 0 bases, with 12 bases left between them. This CDR3 is 15 amino acids long. The CDR3 DNA reads TGTGCCAGCAGCTCCGGACAGCGGTACCAAGAGACCCAGTACTTC. This translates into CASSSGQRYQETQYF.

This sequence joins TRBV6-1 and TRBJ2-4; D gene ambiguous. Trimming left V 6 bases short and J 6 bases short, with 3 bases between. Germline values: CDR1 MNHNS, CDR2 SASEGT. This CDR3 comprises 10 residues. The CDR3 spells CASRGNIQYF. The CDR3 DNA reads as TGTGCCAGCAGGGGAAACATTCAGTACTTC.

This clonotype was detected ten times or more. This chain joins TRBV20-1 and TRBJ2-3; D is unclear. Trimming pared 3 bases from V and 3 bases from J, leaving 19 bases between. CDR3 length equals 16 residues. Looked up from germline, CDR1 is DFQATT and CDR2 is SNEGSKA (reference sequence). DNA for the CDR3: TGCAGTGCTAGCGGTGGCCCTCAATGGGTTACAGATACGCAGTATTTT. Its translation is CSASGGPQWVTDTQYF.

This clonotype was seen many times. The rearrangement uses TRBV5-1 and TRBJ2-1; D ambiguous. The V and J ends lost 0 bases and 4 bases respectively, with 5 bases between them. The CDR3 spans 13 residues. CDR1 is SGHRS and CDR2 is YFSETQ in the germline V gene. Here the CDR3 DNA reads TGCGCCAGCAGCTTGGATACTTACAATGAGCAGTTCTTC. Its protein is CASSLDTYNEQFF.

Concerning this clonotype: Its ends do not fully match the called genes, so a read error is possible. This chain connects TRBV9 to TRBJ2-1, with D perhaps TRBD2 (6 bases). CDR3 length: 17 residues. Per germline, CDR1 SGDLS and CDR2 YYNGEE. The CDR3 loop is CASGVESITGVGNEQFF. DNA for the CDR3: TGTGCCAGCGGCGTAGAAAGTATAACGGGGGTAGGCAATGAGCAGTTCTTC. Together with reference TRBV9 and TRBJ2-1, the CDR3 gives the full variable domain: DSGVTQTPKHLITATGQRVTLRCSPRSGDLSVYWYQQSLDQGLQFLIQYYNGEERAKGNILERFSAQQFPDLHSELNLSSLELGDSALYFCASGVESITGVGNEQFFGPGTRLTVL.